Listed below are T cell receptor beta chains from one sample, sequenced in a study of vaccination and CD4 T cells after COVID-19. For these receptors, no antigen is known. One entry per CDR3 protein, called by TCRdb with MiXCR from the PCR reads. The profile covers 9,500 to 10,000 distinct CDR3 sequences, with approximately 51% appearing a single time and 39% taken by the ten largest. Material: CD4+ T cells from blood, cultured in vitro. The receptors come from a human donor who had recovered from COVID-19. CDR3s include the opening cysteine and the closing phenylalanine or tryptophan. D genes are given only for firm matches. Only part of the rows carry a size: once, few, many, or a class if the clone is expanded.

DNA	CDR3	size	V	J	D
TGTGCCAGCAGTGCGCAGGGGGCGTATGGCTACACCTTC	CASSAQGAYGYTF	.	TRBV25-1	TRBJ1-2	TRBD1
TGTGCCAGCAGCTTGTATCCGGGGGAAAAACTGTTTTTT	CASSLYPGEKLFF	.	TRBV5-5	TRBJ1-4	.
TGTGCCAGCAGCTTACAGTTAGGATGGGATACGCAGTATTTT	CASSLQLGWDTQYF	.	TRBV7-9	TRBJ2-3	.
TGTGCCAGCAGCCAAGAGGGGGAGAGCACAGATACGCAGTATTTT	CASSQEGESTDTQYF	.	TRBV7-2	TRBJ2-3	.
TGCGCCAGCAGTGCAGCCGGTAATCAGCCCCAGCATTTT	CASSAAGNQPQHF	.	TRBV10-1	TRBJ1-5	.
TGTGCCAGTACCCATACAGGGGTTCGGGAAAAACTGTTTTTT	CASTHTGVREKLFF	few	TRBV19	TRBJ1-4	TRBD1
TGTGCCTGGGGCCGCGGACAGGGAAGTCTTCCCCAGCATTTT	CAWGRGQGSLPQHF	few	TRBV30	TRBJ1-5	TRBD1
TGTGCCAGCAGTTTACCTCAGGGATCCAACGAGCAGTACTTC	CASSLPQGSNEQYF	few	TRBV12-3/TRBV12-4	TRBJ2-7	.
TGTGCCAGCAGCCCCATGGGTGGGAGGACAGGGCAGCCCCAGCATTTT	CASSPMGGRTGQPQHF	few	TRBV7-2	TRBJ1-5	TRBD1
TGTGCCTGGAGTGGTAGGGGGAATGGCTACACCTTC	CAWSGRGNGYTF	.	TRBV30	TRBJ1-2	.
TGTGCCAGCAGTGGGGAGGGAGGCACTGAAGCTTTCTTT	CASSGEGGTEAFF	.	TRBV2	TRBJ1-1	.
TGTGCCAGCAGCCAAGCGGACAGGGGAACGAACTATGGCTACACCTTC	CASSQADRGTNYGYTF	once	TRBV14	TRBJ1-2	TRBD1
TGCAGTGCTAGGGGTGGGACGGGGAACACCGGGGAGCTGTTTTTT	CSARGGTGNTGELFF	few	TRBV20-1	TRBJ2-2	.
TGTGCCAGCTCACAGACAGGGTCCGGGGAGCTGTTTTTT	CASSQTGSGELFF	.	TRBV18	TRBJ2-2	TRBD1
TGTGCCAGCAGGGACAGGGGGGAAGCTTTCTTT	CASRDRGEAFF	few	TRBV6-1	TRBJ1-1	TRBD1
TGTGCCAGCAGCCCCCAGGGGGCCCACTATGGCTACACCTTC	CASSPQGAHYGYTF	.	TRBV12-3/TRBV12-4	TRBJ1-2	TRBD1
TGCAGCGCTCGAAGACAGGGGGAGAAGGGGTATGGCTACACCTTC	CSARRQGEKGYGYTF	.	TRBV29-1	TRBJ1-2	TRBD1
TGTGCCAGCAGACCCCGCGGCGGGTCCCAGTACTTC	CASRPRGGSQYF	.	TRBV12-3/TRBV12-4	TRBJ2-5	.
TGTGCCAGCAGCCCCGGGACAGCCCTCCAGCCCCAGCATTTT	CASSPGTALQPQHF	few	TRBV7-2	TRBJ1-5	TRBD1
TGTGCCAGCAGCTCCGACAGGGAGCTAAATCAGCCCCAGCATTTT	CASSSDRELNQPQHF	few	TRBV6-2/TRBV6-3	TRBJ1-5	TRBD1
TGTGCCAGCAGTGGGGGGGGCGCAATGGGGCTCGCTGAAGCTTTCTTT	CASSGGGAMGLAEAFF	.	TRBV27	TRBJ1-1	.
TGTGCCAGCAGTTACTCATCAGTACAAGAGACCCAGTACTTC	CASSYSSVQETQYF	few	TRBV6-5	TRBJ2-5	.
TGTGCCAGCAGTGAAGTTGGAGGACCCCAGCATTTT	CASSEVGGPQHF	.	TRBV6-1	TRBJ1-5	.
TGTGCCAGCAGTTACTCCACTAGCGGGGGGGCCCCCTACGAGCAGTACTTC	CASSYSTSGGAPYEQYF	.	TRBV6-2/TRBV6-3	TRBJ2-7	TRBD2
TGCAGTGCTAGAGATCACGGGGTAGGGACTGAAGCTTTCTTT	CSARDHGVGTEAFF	few	TRBV20-1	TRBJ1-1	.
TGTGCCACTAGATGGGGAGGACAGGGAGCCAGAGGCACTGAAGCTTTCTTT	CATRWGGQGARGTEAFF	.	TRBV19	TRBJ1-1	TRBD1
TGTGCCAGCAGCTTACCCTTAATTAGCATTTTGACAGACGAATCAATGAACACTGAAGCTTTCTTT	CASSLPLISILTDESMNTEAFF	.	TRBV7-9	TRBJ1-1	.
TGCGCCAGCAGTATGACTAGCGGCGACACCGGGGAGCTGTTTTTT	CASSMTSGDTGELFF	.	TRBV10-1	TRBJ2-2	TRBD2
TGTGCCACAGGGTCTCCGGGGTATGGCTACACCTTC	CATGSPGYGYTF	.	TRBV6-1	TRBJ1-2	.
TGTGCCAGCAGCATCGGACAGGGTAGGAATTCACCCCTCCACTTT	CASSIGQGRNSPLHF	few	TRBV6-1	TRBJ1-6	TRBD1
TGTGCCAGCGCCCTCGGGGGAGCTTACCTCTCCTACGAGCAGTACTTC	CASALGGAYLSYEQYF	few	TRBV12-3/TRBV12-4	TRBJ2-7	.
TGTGCCAGCAGCTTAGGAGGGAACGAAAAACTGTTTTTT	CASSLGGNEKLFF	.	TRBV7-2	TRBJ1-4	.
TGTGCCAGCAGCCTCACAGGGGGGGGTGAAAAACTGTTTTTT	CASSLTGGGEKLFF	.	TRBV7-9	TRBJ1-4	TRBD1
TGTGCCATCAGTGGGACACTTGTTAATTCACCCCTCCACTTT	CAISGTLVNSPLHF	few	TRBV10-3	TRBJ1-6	.
TGCAGTGCTACCAGGGAGAATGAAAAACTGTTTTTT	CSATRENEKLFF	.	TRBV20-1	TRBJ1-4	.
TGTGCCAGTAGTAGCGGACAGGGCCGAGAGACCCAGTACTTC	CASSSGQGRETQYF	.	TRBV19	TRBJ2-5	TRBD1
TGTGCCAGCAGGGACGGGTTAGCTTTTGGCAATCAGCCCCAGCATTTT	CASRDGLAFGNQPQHF	.	TRBV6-2/TRBV6-3	TRBJ1-5	.